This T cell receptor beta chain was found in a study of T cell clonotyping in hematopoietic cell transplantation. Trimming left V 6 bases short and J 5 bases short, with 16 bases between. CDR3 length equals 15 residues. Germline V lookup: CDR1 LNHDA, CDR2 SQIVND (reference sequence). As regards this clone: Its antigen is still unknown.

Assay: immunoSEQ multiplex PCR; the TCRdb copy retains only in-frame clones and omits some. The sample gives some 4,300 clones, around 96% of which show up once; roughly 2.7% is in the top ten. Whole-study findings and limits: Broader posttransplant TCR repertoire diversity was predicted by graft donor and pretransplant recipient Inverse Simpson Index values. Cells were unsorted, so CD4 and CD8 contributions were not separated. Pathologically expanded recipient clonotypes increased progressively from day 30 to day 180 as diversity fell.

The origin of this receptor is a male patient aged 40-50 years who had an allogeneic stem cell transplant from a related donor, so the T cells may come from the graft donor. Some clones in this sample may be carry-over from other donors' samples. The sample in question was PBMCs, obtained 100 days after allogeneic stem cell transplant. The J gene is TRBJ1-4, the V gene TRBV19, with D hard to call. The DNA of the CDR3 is TGTGCCAGTAGCTCTCGGACCTCGGGGAATGAAAAACTGTTTTTT. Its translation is CASSSRTSGNEKLFF.